The TCR beta chain described here comes from a study of response to subunit inactivated influenza vaccine listed by TCRdb under 2018. Broadly, across the study: Deep quantitative T cell receptor repertoire profiling was used in the study to track responses to a trivalent subunit inactivated influenza vaccine.

CDR1 and CDR2 are read off the germline V gene as MDHEN and SYDVKM. The CDR3 covers 17 residues, taking in both the cysteine and the phenylalanine. CDR3 DNA only is kept here, 51 bases in frame from base 1. Here V drops 2 bases and J drops 7 bases, and the junction holds 12 bases not matched to any gene. Broader findings and caveats from the paper: It was suggested by the authors that each seasonal influenza vaccination may recruit only a limited number of new T cells.

Only a few counts were recorded for this clonotype. There is no known antigen for this receptor. The input lacks base qualities; no much larger clone sits a single base away. The library was produced with RT-PCR. The sequencing machine was an Illumina HiSeq 2500. TCRdb trimmed the raw reads at Q25, called clones with MiXCR and kept productive beta chains. Each entry is one CDR3 protein sequence, shown with its most common DNA and genes. The table for this sample lists a few hundred thousand distinct CDR3 sequences; about 15% of them were counted only once. Together, the top ten hold around 10% of the sample.

Here the chain combines TRBV28 and TRBJ2-2; TRBD1 lines up with 8 middle nucleotides. The specimen comprised PBMCs from blood, sampled about 11 days after vaccination. The source is a middle-aged man who received an inactivated influenza vaccine. Donor details come from another sample of the same person, matched by shared clones. The base sequence is TGTGCCAGCAGTTTAAGTTGGACAGGGTGGATACACGGGGAGCTGTTTTTT. Its translation reads: CASSLSWTGWIHGELFF.